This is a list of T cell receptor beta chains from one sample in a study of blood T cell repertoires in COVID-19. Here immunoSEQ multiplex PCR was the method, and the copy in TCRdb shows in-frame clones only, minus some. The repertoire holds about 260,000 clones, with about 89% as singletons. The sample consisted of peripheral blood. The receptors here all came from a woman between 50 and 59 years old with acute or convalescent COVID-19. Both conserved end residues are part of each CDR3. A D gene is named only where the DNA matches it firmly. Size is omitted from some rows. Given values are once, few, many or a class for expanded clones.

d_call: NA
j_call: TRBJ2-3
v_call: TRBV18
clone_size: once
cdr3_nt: TGTGCCAGCTCATACCCCGGGGAAGATACGCAGTATTTT
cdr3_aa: CASSYPGEDTQYF

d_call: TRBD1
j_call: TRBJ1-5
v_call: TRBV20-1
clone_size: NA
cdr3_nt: TGCAGTGCTAGTCGGCAGGGGGATCAGCCCCAGCATTTT
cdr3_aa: CSASRQGDQPQHF

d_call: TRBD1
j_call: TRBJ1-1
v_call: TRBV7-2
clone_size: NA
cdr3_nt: TGTGCCAGCAGACCTCCGACAGGGTGGTACACTGAAGCTTTCTTT
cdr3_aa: CASRPPTGWYTEAFF

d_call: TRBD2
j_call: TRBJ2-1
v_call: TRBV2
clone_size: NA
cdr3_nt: TGTGCCAGCTTACTAGCGGGAGGGAACAATGAGCAGTTCTTC
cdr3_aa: CASLLAGGNNEQFF

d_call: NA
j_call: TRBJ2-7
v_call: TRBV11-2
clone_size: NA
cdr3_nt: TGTGCCAGCAGCCTCTTCCGGGACATGGAGAAGTACTTC
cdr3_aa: CASSLFRDMEKYF

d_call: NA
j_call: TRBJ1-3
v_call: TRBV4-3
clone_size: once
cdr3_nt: TGCGCCAGCAGCCAAGATGCCCAGGTCTCTGGAAACACCATATATTTT
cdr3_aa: CASSQDAQVSGNTIYF

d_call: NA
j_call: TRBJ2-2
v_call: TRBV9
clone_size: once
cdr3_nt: TGTGCCAGCAGCGTAGCTGCCGGGGAGCTGTTTTTT
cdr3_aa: CASSVAAGELFF

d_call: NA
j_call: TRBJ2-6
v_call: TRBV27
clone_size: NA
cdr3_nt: TGTGCCAGCAGTTTAAAACACCTCTCTGGGGCCAACGTCCTGACTTTC
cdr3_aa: CASSLKHLSGANVLTF

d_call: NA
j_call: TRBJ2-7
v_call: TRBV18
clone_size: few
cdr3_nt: TGTGCCAGCTCAGACACCTCGAGCTCCTACGAGCAGTACTTC
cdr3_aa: CASSDTSSSYEQYF

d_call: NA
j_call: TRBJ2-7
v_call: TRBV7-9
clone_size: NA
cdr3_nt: TGTGCCAGCAGCTCGAGTGGGGCTAGTTTCGAGCAGTACTTC
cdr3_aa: CASSSSGASFEQYF

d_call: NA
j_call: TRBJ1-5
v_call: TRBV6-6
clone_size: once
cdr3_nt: TGTGCCAGCAGTTTCTTCGGACAGAGCAATCAGCCCCAGCATTTT
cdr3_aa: CASSFFGQSNQPQHF

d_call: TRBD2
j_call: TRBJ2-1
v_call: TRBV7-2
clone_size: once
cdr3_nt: TGTGCCAGCAGCATGAGGACTAGCGGGAGAGGTGAGCAGTTCTTC
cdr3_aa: CASSMRTSGRGEQFF

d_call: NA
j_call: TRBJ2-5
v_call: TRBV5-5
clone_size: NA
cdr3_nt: TGTGCCAGCAGCTCTTCCGGGGTAGGGCAAGAGACCCAGTACTTC
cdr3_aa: CASSSSGVGQETQYF

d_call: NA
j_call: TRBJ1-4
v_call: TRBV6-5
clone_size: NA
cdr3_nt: TGTGCCAGCAGTTACAGACAGGTCCTTAATGAAAAACTGTTTTTT
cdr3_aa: CASSYRQVLNEKLFF

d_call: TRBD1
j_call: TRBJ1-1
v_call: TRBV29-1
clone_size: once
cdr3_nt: TGCAGCGTCGCTGGGGGGACAGGGGACACTGAAGCTTTCTTT
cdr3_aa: CSVAGGTGDTEAFF

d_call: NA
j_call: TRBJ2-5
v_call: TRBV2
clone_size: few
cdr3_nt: TGTGCCAGCAGTGCGGGACAAACAGAGACCCAGTACTTC
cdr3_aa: CASSAGQTETQYF

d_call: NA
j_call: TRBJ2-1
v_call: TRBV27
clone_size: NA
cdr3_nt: TGTGCCAGCAGTTTATGGTCCCTTGGCGGGTTCTACAATGAGCAGTTCTTC
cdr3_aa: CASSLWSLGGFYNEQFF

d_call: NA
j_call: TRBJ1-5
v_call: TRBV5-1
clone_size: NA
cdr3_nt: TGCGCCAGCAGCCCCTCTTGGAGGGAACAGCCCCAGCATTTT
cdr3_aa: CASSPSWREQPQHF

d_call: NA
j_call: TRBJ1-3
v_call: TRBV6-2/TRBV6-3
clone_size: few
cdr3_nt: TGTGCCAGCAGTTACTCGCGGTTCTCTGGAAACACCATATATTTT
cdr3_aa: CASSYSRFSGNTIYF

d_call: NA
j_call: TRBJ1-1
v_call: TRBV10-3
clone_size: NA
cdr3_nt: TGTGCCATCAGTGAGTCGAAGAGGTTGAACACTGAAGCTTTCTTT
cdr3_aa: CAISESKRLNTEAFF

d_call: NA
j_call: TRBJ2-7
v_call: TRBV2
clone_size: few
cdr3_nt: TGTGCCAGCAGTGTTGAGATATACGAGCAGTACTTC
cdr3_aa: CASSVEIYEQYF

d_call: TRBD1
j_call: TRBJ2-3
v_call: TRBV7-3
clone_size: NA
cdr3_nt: TGTGCCAGCGGCACCGTCGGGACAGGGACCACAGATACGCAGTATTTT
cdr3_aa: CASGTVGTGTTDTQYF

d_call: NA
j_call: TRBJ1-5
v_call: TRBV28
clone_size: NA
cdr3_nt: TGTGCCAGCAGTTTAGGCATAAATCAGCCCCAGCATTTT
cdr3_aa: CASSLGINQPQHF

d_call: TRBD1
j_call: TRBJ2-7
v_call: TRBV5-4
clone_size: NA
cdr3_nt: TGTGCCAGCAGCCCCCGGGACAGGGTGGCCTACGAGCAGTACTTC
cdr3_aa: CASSPRDRVAYEQYF

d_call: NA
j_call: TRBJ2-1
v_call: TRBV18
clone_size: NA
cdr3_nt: TGTGCCAGCTCACCGCGTGGGACTGGTGGGGTGCGCGAGCAGTTCTTC
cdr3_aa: CASSPRGTGGVREQFF

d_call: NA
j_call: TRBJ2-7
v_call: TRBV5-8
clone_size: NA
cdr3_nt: TGTGCCAGCAGCTTGGGACTCTACGAGCAGTACTTC
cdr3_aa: CASSLGLYEQYF

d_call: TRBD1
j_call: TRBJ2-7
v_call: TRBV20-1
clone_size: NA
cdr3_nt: TGCAGTGCTAAGCGGGACAGGGGGGCGTACTTC
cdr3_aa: CSAKRDRGAYF

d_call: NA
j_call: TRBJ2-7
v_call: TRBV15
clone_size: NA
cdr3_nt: TGTGCCACCAGCAGAGATTATCGGGACGAGCAGTACTTC
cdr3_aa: CATSRDYRDEQYF

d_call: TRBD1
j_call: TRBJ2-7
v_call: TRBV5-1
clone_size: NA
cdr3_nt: TGCGCCAGCAGCGGCGGCGGGACAGGGGCCCACGAGCAGTACTTC
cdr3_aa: CASSGGGTGAHEQYF

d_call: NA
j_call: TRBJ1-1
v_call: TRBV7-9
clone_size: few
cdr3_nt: TGTGCCAGCAGCCCAGAAGCCAGGCGGGGTGAAGCTTTCTTT
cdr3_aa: CASSPEARRGEAFF

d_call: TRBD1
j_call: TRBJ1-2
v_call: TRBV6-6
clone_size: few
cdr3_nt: TGTGCCAGCAGTTACGGAACAGGGGGCCATGGCTACACCTTC
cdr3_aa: CASSYGTGGHGYTF

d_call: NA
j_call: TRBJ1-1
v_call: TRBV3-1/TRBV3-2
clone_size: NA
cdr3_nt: TGTGCCAGCAGCCAAGGACTCCGGGTCCGGGGCACTGAAGCTTTCTTT
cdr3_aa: CASSQGLRVRGTEAFF

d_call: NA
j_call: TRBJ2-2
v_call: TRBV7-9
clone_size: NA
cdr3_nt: TGTGCCAGCACCCCCAACCCCGGTCGTCGAGACACCGGGGAGCTGTTTTTT
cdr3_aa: CASTPNPGRRDTGELFF

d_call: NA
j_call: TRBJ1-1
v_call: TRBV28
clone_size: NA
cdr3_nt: TGTGCCAGCAGGCCTCCGGGACAGAACACTGAAGCTTTCTTT
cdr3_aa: CASRPPGQNTEAFF

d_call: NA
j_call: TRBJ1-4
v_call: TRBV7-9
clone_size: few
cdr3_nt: TGTGCCAGCAGAGCTTTTCGGGGGTCAACTAATGAAAAACTGTTTTTT
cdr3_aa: CASRAFRGSTNEKLFF

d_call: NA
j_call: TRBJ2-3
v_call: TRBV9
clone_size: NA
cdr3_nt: TGTGCCAGCAGCGTCACAGGTCTACAACAAGATACGCAGTATTTT
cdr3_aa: CASSVTGLQQDTQYF

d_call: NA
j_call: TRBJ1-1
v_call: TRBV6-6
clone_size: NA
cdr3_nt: TGTGCCACCAAGTACCAGGGGCAAGACACTGAAGCTTTCTTT
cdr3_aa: CATKYQGQDTEAFF

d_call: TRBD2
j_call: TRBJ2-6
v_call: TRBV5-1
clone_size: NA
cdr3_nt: TGCGCCAGCAGCGCGGGAGCTTTTGCTGGGGCCAACGTCCTGACTTTC
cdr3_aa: CASSAGAFAGANVLTF

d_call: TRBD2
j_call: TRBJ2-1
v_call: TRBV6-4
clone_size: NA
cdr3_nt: TGTGCCAGCAGTGACTCGGGGACTAGCGGATACAATGAGCAGTTCTTC
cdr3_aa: CASSDSGTSGYNEQFF

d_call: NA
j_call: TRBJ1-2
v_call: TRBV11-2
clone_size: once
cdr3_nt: TGTGCCAGCAGACGCACAGGCGACTATGGCTACACCTTC
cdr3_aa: CASRRTGDYGYTF

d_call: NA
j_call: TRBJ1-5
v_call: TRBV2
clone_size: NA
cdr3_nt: TGTGCCAGCGGGGGCGACAATCAGCCCCAGCATTTT
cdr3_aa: CASGGDNQPQHF

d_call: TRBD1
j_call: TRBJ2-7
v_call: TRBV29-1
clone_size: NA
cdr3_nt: TGCAGCGGTACATACCCTGACAGGGGCTACGAGCAGTACTTC
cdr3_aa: CSGTYPDRGYEQYF

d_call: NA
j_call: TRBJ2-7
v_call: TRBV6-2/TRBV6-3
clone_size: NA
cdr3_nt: TGTGCCAGCAGACCTGAGACACTCTCCTACGAGCAGTACTTC
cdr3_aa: CASRPETLSYEQYF

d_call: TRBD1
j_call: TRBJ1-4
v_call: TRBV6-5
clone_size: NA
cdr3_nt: TGTGCCAGCAGTCGAGACAGGGTGTGGGAAAAACTGTTTTTT
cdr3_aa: CASSRDRVWEKLFF

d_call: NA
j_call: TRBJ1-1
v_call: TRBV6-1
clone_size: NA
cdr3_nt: TGTGCCAGCAGTGATTCCTACACTGAAGCTTTCTTT
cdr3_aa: CASSDSYTEAFF

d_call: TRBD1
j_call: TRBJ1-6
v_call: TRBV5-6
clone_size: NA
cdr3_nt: TGTGCCAGCAGCGGGACCGACAGGGGTAAGTCACCCCTCCACTTT
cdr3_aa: CASSGTDRGKSPLHF

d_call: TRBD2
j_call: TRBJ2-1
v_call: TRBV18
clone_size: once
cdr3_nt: TGTGCCAGCTCACCGGGGACTAGCGTCTACAATGAGCAGTTCTTC
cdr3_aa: CASSPGTSVYNEQFF

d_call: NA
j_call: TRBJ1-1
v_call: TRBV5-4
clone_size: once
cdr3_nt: TGTGCCAGCAGCTTGGAAGGGAACAGGAAGAACACTGAAGCTTTCTTT
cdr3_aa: CASSLEGNRKNTEAFF

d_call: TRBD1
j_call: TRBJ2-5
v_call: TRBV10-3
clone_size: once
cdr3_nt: TGTGCCATCAGTTCGGGACAGCTACAAGAGACCCAGTACTTC
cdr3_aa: CAISSGQLQETQYF

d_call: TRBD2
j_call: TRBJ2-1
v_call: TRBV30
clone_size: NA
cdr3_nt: TGTGCCTGGAGTCCGACTAGCGGACCATACAATGAGCAGTTCTTC
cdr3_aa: CAWSPTSGPYNEQFF

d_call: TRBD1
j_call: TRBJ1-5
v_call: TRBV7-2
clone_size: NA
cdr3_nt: TGTGCCAGCAGCTTGGGGGGGACAGGGAGCAATCAGCCCCAGCATTTT
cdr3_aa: CASSLGGTGSNQPQHF

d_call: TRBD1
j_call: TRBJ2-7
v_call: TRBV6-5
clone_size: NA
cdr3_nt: TGTGCCAGCAGTTCGGTAAAGGGGGCGACGGGATACGAGCAGTACTTC
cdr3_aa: CASSSVKGATGYEQYF

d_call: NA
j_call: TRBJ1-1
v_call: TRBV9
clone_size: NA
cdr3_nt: TGTGCCAGCAGCGTAGGCCCAGGGATGAACACTGAAGCTTTCTTT
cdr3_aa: CASSVGPGMNTEAFF

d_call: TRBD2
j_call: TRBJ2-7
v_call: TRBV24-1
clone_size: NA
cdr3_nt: TGTGCCACCAGTGATACGGAACCTAGCGGGAGTAAACACGAGCAGTACTTC
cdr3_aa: CATSDTEPSGSKHEQYF